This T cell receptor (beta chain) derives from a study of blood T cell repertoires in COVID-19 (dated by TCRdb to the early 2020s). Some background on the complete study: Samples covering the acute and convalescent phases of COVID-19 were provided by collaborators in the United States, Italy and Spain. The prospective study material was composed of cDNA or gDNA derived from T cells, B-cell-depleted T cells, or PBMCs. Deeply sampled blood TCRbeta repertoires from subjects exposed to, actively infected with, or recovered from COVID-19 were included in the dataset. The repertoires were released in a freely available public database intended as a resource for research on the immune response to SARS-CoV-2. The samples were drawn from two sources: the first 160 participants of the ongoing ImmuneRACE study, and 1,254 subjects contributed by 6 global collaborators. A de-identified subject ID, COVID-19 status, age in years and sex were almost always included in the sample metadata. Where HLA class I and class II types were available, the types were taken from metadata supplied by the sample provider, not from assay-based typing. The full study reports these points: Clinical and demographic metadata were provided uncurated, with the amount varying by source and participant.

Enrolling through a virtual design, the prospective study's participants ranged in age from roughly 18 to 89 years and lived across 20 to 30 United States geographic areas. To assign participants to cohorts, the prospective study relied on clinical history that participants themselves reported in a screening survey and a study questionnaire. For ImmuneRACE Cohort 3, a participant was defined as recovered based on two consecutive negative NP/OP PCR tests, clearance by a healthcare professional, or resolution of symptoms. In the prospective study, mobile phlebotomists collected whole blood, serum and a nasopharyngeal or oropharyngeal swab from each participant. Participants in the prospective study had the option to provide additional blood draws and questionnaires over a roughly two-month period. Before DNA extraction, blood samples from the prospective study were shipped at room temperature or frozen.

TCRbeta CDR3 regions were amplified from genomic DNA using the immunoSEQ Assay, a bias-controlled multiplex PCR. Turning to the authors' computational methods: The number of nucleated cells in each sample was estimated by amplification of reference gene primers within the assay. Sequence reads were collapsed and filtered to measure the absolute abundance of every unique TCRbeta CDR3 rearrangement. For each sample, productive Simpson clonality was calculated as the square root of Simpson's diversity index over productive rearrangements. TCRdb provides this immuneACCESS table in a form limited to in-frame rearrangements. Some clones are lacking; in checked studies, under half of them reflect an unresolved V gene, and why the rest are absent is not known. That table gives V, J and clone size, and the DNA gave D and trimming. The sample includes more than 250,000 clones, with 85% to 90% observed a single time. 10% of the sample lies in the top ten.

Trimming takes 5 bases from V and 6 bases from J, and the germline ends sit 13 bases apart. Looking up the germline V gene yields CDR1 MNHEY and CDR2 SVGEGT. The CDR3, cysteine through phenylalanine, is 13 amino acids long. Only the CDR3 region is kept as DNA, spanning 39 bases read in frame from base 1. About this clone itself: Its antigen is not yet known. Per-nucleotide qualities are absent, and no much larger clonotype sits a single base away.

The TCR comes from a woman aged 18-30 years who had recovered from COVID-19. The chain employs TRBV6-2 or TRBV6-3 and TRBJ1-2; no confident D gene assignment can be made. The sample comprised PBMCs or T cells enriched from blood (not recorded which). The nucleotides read TGTGCCAGCAGTCGACGTCAGGTGGATGGCTACACCTTC. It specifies CASSRRQVDGYTF.